This entry concerns a single T cell receptor (beta chain). Its binding antigen is unknown. Base qualities are missing; no much larger clone stands one base away. Including cysteine and phenylalanine, the CDR3 has 15 amino acids. Just the 45-base CDR3 DNA is kept, in frame starting at base 1. V loses 3 bases of germline sequence and J loses 7 bases, and the interval between the two ends is 18 bases. The library was built by means of PCR. Data came from an Illumina HiSeq 2500. To reduce PCR and sequencing biases, unique molecular identifiers were built into the TCR beta cDNA libraries. Some 500,000 cDNA molecules were obtained for every 1 to 10 million input T cells, so each molecule roughly corresponded to one T cell. The patient libraries were prepared and sequenced with the same protocol used for the earlier healthy control dataset. Samples belonging to the same batch were prepared together, multiplexed and sequenced on a shared HiSeq lane. From the authors' description of their analysis: Raw barcoded reads were processed with MIGEC, discarding single-read molecular identifier groups before consensus assembly and CDR3 extraction. Clonotype tables were post-analysed with VDJtools, normalizing diversity by down-sampling all datasets to the smallest sample size. To correct batch-related cross-sample contamination, repertoire overlap clustering matched CDR3 amino acid sequences but not nucleotide sequences. TCRdb redid the processing of the public reads, applying fastp at Q25 and MiXCR, and retained in-frame beta chains. Rows are unified per CDR3 protein, each entry keeping the most common DNA and genes. The V and J calls come from TCRdb's annotation, not from the publication. The sample has about 620,000 distinct CDR3 sequences on record, around 40% of them singletons. The ten biggest clones cover more than 1.5% of the sample.

The sample is drawn from a study of post-analysis software for immune sequencing data (dated by TCRdb to about 2015). Concerning the study at large: Recorded disease courses included relapsing-remitting, secondary progressive and progressive-relapsing multiple sclerosis, with some patients lacking subtype annotation. The patient repertoires were set against 10 or so previously published healthy control repertoires from donors whose ages ranged from about 6 to 27 years. A subset of samples was prepared in parallel using single-end sample barcoding, then pooled and co-amplified after Illumina adapter ligation.

General findings and caveats noted by the study authors: When samples were clustered directly using the F measure, samples prepared in the same batch co-clustered strongly, which prompted a batch-effect correction. Patients showed significantly higher frequencies than controls for about five TRBV segments, among them TRBV5-6, TRBV5-1 and TRBV20-1. Compared with controls, multiple sclerosis patients had significantly lower normalized Chao1 diversity, a finding suggesting substantial peripheral T-cell clonal expansion. The control group was slightly older than the multiple sclerosis patient group.

TCR beta repertoires were profiled from peripheral blood of about a dozen young patients with multiple sclerosis to demonstrate the VDJtools post-analysis software. The patients with multiple sclerosis were children and adolescents between roughly 6 and 15 years of age. Specimen: blood. This sequence uses TRBV12-3 or TRBV12-4 and TRBJ1-2; TRBD1 is perhaps the D gene, given 5 matching bases. The TCR was taken from a girl aged 10-17 years with multiple sclerosis. Here the CDR3 is given as CASSLWDSSGGGYTF. The DNA sequence is TGTGCCAGCAGTTTGTGGGACTCCTCTGGGGGTGGCTACACCTTC.